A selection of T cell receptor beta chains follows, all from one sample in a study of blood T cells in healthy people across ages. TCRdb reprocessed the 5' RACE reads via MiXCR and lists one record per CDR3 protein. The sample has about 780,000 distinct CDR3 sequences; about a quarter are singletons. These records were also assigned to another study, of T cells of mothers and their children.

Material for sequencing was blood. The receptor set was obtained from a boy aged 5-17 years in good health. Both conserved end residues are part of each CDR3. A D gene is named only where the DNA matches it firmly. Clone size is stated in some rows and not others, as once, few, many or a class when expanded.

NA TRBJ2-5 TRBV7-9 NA TGTGCCAGCAGTCCTTGGGTAGGGGAGGAGACCCAGTACTTC CASSPWVGEETQYF
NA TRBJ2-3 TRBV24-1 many TGTGCCACGTCGCCCCAGGGAGCTGATACGCAGTATTTT CATSPQGADTQYF
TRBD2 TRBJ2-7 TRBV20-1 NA TGCAGTGCTAGAGACCCCCGGGGGGAGACCTACGAGCAGTACTTC CSARDPRGETYEQYF
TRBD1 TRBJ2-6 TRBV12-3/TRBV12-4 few TGTGCCAGCAGTTTGAGGTTGGGACAGACCCTCTCTGGGGCCAACGTCCTGACTTTC CASSLRLGQTLSGANVLTF
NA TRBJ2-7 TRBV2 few TGTGCCAGCAGTGAAGGACTACCCTTCGGCGAGCAGTACTTC CASSEGLPFGEQYF
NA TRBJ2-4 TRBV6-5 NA TGTGCCAGCAGTTACTCGGAGGGGGCGACCATTCAGTACTTC CASSYSEGATIQYF
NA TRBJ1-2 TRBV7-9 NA TGTGCCAGCAGCTTAGCGGAGCATCATGGCTACACCTTC CASSLAEHHGYTF
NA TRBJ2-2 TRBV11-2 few TGTGCCACTATTAGGACCGTAACCGGGGAGCTGTTTTTT CATIRTVTGELFF
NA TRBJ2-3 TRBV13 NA TGTGCCAGCAGCTCTTCATTTAGCACAGATACGCAGTATTTT CASSSSFSTDTQYF
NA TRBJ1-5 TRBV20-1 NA TGCAGCGCTACCAGCAACGGGCCTTTCAATCAGCCCCAGCATTTT CSATSNGPFNQPQHF
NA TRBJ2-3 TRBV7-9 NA TGTGCCAGCAGCTCCCATATCACAGATACGCAGTATTTT CASSSHITDTQYF
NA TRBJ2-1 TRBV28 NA TGTGCCAGCAGTTTATATAGGGGAAGCTCCTACAATGAGCAGTTCTTC CASSLYRGSSYNEQFF
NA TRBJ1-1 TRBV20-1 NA TGCAGTGCAGGAGGGGGTGTCACTGAAGCTTTCTTT CSAGGGVTEAFF
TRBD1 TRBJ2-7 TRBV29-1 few TGCAGCGTTGAAGATAGGACAGGGAGCTCCTACGAGCAGTACTTC CSVEDRTGSSYEQYF
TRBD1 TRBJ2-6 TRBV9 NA TGTGCCAGCAGCGTCGGGACAGGGATTGCAGGGGCCAACGTCCTGACTTTC CASSVGTGIAGANVLTF
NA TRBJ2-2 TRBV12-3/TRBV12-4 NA TGTGCCAGCAGTTTACCTGCCACTAGTCTTGCCGGGGAGCTGTTTTTT CASSLPATSLAGELFF
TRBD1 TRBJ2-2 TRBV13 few TGTGCCAGCAGCTGGGACAGGGCCCTTAACACCGGGGAGCTGTTTTTT CASSWDRALNTGELFF
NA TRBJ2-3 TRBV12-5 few TGTGCTAGTGGGGAACAGGGGAGGAGCACAGATACGCAGTATTTT CASGEQGRSTDTQYF
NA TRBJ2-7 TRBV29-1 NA TGCAGCGTCGAAGTTGAGGGGTACGAGCAGTACTTC CSVEVEGYEQYF
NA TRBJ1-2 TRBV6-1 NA TGTGCCACCCTCGAGGGGGGTAAGGGCCTCCTTAACTATGGCTACACCTTC CATLEGGKGLLNYGYTF
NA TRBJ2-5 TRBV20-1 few TGCAGTGCTCCTGACTTAGATGGGCAGACCCAGTACTTC CSAPDLDGQTQYF
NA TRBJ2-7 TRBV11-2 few TGTGCCAGCAGCGGACTCTGGTGGCGACTCCGCTCCTACGAGCAGTACTTC CASSGLWWRLRSYEQYF
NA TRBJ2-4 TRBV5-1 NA TGCGCCAGCAGCTTGGACAGCTTAGCCAAAAACATTCAGTACTTC CASSLDSLAKNIQYF
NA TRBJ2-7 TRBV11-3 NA TGTGCCAGCAGCTTAGGTGGCAGTACGGACGAGCAGTACTTC CASSLGGSTDEQYF
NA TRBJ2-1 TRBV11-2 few TGTGCCAGCAGCTCGAGTACCCTGGGGCAGTTCTTC CASSSSTLGQFF
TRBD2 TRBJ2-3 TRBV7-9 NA TGTGCCAGCTTTTCGACGAGCGGGGTACGCACAGATACGCAGTATTTT CASFSTSGVRTDTQYF
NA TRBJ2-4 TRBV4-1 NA TGCGCCAGCAGCCAAGGGGTTATCGGCAGAACCAAAAACATTCAGTACTTC CASSQGVIGRTKNIQYF
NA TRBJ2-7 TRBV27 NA TGTGCCAGCACCCCTGGGGGCTGGTACGACAGCTACGAGCAGTACTTC CASTPGGWYDSYEQYF
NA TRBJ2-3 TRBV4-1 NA TGCGCCAGCAGCCAAATGGGACGGAGCACAGATACGCAGTATTTT CASSQMGRSTDTQYF
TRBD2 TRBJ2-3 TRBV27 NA TGTGCCAGCAGTCTTGGGAGGGCGGGTACGCAGTATTTT CASSLGRAGTQYF
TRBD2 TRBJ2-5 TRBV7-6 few TGTGCCAGCAGCTACGGGACTAGCGGGGGAAACCAAGAGACCCAGTACTTC CASSYGTSGGNQETQYF
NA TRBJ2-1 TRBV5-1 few TGCGCCAGCAGCTTGGGCCCCCCGGATGAGCAGTTCTTC CASSLGPPDEQFF
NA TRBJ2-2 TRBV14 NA TGTGCCAGCAGCCGCGCCAGGACCCGCACCCGGAACACCGGGGAGCTGTTTTTT CASSRARTRTRNTGELFF
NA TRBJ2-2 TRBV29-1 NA TGCAGCGTTTTAACGAACACCGGGGAGCTGTTTTTT CSVLTNTGELFF
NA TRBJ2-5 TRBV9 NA TGTACCAGCAGCGCCTTTGGTGCCATGGGGGTTCAAGAGACCCAGTACTTC CTSSAFGAMGVQETQYF
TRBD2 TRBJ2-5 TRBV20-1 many TGCAGTGCTAGCGGGGGGGCCGCAGAGACCCAGTACTTC CSASGGAAETQYF
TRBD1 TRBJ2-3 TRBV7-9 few TGTGCCAGCAGCCTTCGCGGGCTTTCAGGGGGCCGGATCGCGCAGTATTTT CASSLRGLSGGRIAQYF
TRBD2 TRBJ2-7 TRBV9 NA TGTGCCAGCAGCGTAGATCCCAGCGGGGGTTACTACGAGCAGTACTTC CASSVDPSGGYYEQYF
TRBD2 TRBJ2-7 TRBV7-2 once TGTGCCAGTAGCCTGCGGACTAGCCTCTACGAGCAGTACTTC CASSLRTSLYEQYF
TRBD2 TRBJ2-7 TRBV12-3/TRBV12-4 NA TGTGCCAGCAGCCTGGGACTAGCGTTCGAGCAGTACTTC CASSLGLAFEQYF
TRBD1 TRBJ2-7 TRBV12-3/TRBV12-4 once TGTGCCAGCAGTGACCGGGACAGGGGCGCCTACGAGCAGTACTTC CASSDRDRGAYEQYF